This T cell receptor (beta chain) is from a study of blood T cell repertoires in COVID-19. Study details: T cells, B-cell-depleted T cells, or PBMCs supplied cDNA or gDNA.

Enrolled through a virtual design, the participants were between roughly 18 and 100 years of age and came from under 25 US areas. Assignment of participants to cohorts was predicated upon participant-reported clinical history. Recovery among Cohort 3 donors was established by two negative PCRs, clearance, or symptom resolution. The CDR3 sequence is 15 residues long. The germline V gene encodes CDR1 MNHEY and CDR2 SVGEGT. V shed 4 bases, J shed 5 bases, and the junction held 10 bases outside the gene matches. Generated by immunoSEQ multiplex PCR, the TCRdb table keeps only in-frame clones and is missing some. The sample lists fewer than 500,000 clones; approximately 87% were seen once.

This sequence originates from a young man who had recovered from COVID-19. The sequenced material came from PBMCs or T cells enriched from blood (not recorded which). V is TRBV6-2 or TRBV6-3 and J is TRBJ1-1, with 7 bases aligning to TRBD1. CDR3 sequence reads: CASSSLARGQTEAFF. The CDR3, as DNA: TGTGCCAGCAGTTCCCTGGCTAGGGGGCAAACTGAAGCTTTCTTT.